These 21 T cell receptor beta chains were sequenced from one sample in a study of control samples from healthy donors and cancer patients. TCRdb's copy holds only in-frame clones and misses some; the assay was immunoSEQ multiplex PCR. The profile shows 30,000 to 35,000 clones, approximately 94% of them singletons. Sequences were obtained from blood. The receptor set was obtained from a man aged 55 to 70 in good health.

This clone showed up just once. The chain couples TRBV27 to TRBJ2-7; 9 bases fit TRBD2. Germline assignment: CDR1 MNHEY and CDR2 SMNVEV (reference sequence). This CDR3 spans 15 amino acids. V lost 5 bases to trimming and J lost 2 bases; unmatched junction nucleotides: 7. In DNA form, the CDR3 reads TGTGCCAGCAGTGATTCCGGGACTAGCCCCTACGAGCAGTACTTC. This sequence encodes CASSDSGTSPYEQYF.

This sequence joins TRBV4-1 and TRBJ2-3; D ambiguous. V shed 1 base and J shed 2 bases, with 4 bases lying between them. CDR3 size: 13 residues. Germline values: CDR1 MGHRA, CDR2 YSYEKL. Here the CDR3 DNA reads TGCGCCAGCAGCCAAGTTTTCACAGATACGCAGTATTTT. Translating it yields CASSQVFTDTQYF.

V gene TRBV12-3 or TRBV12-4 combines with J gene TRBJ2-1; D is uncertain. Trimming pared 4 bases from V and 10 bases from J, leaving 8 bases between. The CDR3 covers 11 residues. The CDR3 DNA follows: TGTGCCAGCAGTTCCTCCATCGAGCAGTTCTTC. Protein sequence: CASSSSIEQFF.

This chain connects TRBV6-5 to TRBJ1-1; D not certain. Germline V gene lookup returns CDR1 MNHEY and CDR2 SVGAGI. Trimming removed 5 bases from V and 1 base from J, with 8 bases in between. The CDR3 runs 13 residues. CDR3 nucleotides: TGTGCCAGCAGTATTACAAAGAACACTGAAGCTTTCTTT. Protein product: CASSITKNTEAFF.

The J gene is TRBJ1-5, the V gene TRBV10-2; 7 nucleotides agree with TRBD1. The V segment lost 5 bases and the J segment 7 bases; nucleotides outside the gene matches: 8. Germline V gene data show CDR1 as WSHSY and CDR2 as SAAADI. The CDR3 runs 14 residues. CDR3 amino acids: CASSLTGDGQPQHF. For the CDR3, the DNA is TGCGCCAGCAGTTTAACAGGGGACGGGCAGCCCCAGCATTTT.

In DNA form, the CDR3 reads TGTGCCAGCTCGAGAGCTTATCTAGCGGGGGGTCAAGAGACCCAGTACTTC. Its translation: CASSRAYLAGGQETQYF. The genes are TRBV18 and TRBJ2-5; TRBD2 matches at 11 bases. The length of the CDR3 is 17 residues. V dropped 6 bases and J dropped 2; count of bases not matched to a gene: 11. CDR1 is KGHSH and CDR2 is LQKENI in the germline V gene.

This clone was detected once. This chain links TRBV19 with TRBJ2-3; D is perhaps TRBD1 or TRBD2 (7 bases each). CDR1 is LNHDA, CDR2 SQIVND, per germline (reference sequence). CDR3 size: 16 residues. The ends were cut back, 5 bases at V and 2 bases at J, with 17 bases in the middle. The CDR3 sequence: CASSLTGRGVTDTQYF. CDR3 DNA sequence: TGTGCCAGTAGTTTGACAGGGAGGGGGGTCACAGATACGCAGTATTTT.

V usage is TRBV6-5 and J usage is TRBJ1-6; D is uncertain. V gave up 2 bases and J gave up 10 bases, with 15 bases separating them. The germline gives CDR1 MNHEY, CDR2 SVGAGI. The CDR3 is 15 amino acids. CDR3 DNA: TGTGCCAGCAGTTACGACGATTCAAGGTCCTCACCCCTCCACTTT. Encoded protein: CASSYDDSRSSPLHF.

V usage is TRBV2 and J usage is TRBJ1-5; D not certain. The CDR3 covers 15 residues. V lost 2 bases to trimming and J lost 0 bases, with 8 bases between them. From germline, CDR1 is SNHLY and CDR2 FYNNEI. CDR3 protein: CASSERGYSNQPQHF. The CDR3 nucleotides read TGTGCCAGCAGTGAAAGAGGGTATAGCAATCAGCCCCAGCATTTT.

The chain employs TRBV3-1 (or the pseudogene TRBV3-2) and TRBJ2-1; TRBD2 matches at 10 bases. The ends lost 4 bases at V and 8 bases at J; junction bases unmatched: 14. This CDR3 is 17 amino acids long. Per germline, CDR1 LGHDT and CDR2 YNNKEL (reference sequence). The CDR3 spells CASSLSPAGGRRDEQFF. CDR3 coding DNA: TGTGCCAGCAGCCTGAGCCCAGCGGGGGGGCGTAGGGATGAGCAGTTCTTC.

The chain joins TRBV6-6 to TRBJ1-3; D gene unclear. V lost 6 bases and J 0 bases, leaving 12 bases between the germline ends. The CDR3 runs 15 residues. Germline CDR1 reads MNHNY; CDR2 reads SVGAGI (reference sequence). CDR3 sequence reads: CASRLHLSSGNTIYF. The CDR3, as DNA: TGTGCCAGCAGACTTCACCTGAGCTCTGGAAACACCATATATTTT.

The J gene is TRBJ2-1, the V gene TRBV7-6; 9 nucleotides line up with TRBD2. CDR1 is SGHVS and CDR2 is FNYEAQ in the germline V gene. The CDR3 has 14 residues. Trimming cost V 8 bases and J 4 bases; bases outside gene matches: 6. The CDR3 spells CASWAGGAYNEQFF. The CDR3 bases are TGTGCCAGCTGGGCGGGGGGGGCGTACAATGAGCAGTTCTTC.

The CDR3 protein is CASSLDLLGITEAFF. The DNA for the CDR3 is TGTGCCAGCAGCTTAGACCTGTTGGGGATCACTGAAGCTTTCTTT. V gene TRBV7-2 combines with J gene TRBJ1-1; D gene uncertain. Germline V gene data show CDR1 as SGHTA and CDR2 as FQGNSA. V lost 1 base and J 4 bases, leaving 13 bases between the germline ends. The CDR3 runs to 15 residues.

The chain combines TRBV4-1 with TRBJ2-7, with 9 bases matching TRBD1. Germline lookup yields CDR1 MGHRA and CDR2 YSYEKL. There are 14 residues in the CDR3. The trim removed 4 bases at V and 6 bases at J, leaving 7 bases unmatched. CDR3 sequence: CASSPIWTGAEQYF. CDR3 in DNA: TGCGCCAGCAGCCCAATATGGACAGGGGCCGAGCAGTACTTC.

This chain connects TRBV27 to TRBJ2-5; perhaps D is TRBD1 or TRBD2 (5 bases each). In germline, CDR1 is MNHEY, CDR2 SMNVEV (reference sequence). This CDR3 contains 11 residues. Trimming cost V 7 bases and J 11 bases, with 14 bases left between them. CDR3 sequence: CASTRGSRQYF. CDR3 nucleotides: TGTGCCAGCACTCGGGGCTCAAGGCAGTACTTC.

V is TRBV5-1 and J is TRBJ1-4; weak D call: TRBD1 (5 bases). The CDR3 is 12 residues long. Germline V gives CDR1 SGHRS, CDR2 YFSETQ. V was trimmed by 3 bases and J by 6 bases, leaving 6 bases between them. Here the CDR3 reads CASSWGDEKLFF. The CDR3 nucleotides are TGCGCCAGCAGCTGGGGGGATGAAAAACTGTTTTTT.

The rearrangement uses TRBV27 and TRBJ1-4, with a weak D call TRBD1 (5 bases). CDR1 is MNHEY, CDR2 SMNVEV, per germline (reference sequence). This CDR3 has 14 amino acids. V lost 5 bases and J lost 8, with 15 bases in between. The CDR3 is CASSPGRSIEKLFF. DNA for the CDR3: TGTGCCAGCAGTCCGGGACGTAGTATAGAAAAACTGTTTTTT. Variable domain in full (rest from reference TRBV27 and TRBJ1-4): EAQVTQNPRYLITVTGKKLTVTCSQNMNHEYMSWYRQDPGLGLRQIYYSMNVEVTDKGDVPEGYKVSRKEKRNFPLILESPSPNQTSLYFCASSPGRSIEKLFFGSGTQLSVL.

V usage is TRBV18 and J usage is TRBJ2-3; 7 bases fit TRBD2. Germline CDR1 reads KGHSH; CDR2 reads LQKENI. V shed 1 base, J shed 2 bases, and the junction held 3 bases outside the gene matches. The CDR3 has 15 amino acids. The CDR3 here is CASSPQGTNTDTQYF. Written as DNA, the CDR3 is TGTGCCAGCTCACCACAGGGGACTAACACAGATACGCAGTATTTT.

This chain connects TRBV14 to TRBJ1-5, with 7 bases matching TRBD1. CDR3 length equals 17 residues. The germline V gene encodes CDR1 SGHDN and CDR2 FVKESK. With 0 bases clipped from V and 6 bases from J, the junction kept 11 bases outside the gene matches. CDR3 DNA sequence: TGTGCCAGCAGCCAAGAAGAGAGGGGGCGGGTCAGTCAGCCCCAGCATTTT. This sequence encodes CASSQEERGRVSQPQHF.

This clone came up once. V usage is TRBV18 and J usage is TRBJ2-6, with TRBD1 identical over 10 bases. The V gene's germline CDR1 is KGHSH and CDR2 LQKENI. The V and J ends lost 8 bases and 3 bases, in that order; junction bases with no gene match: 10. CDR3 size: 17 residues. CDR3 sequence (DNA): TGTGCCAGCGAATTGGGACAGGGGAAGAGTGGGGCCAACGTCCTGACTTTC. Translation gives CASELGQGKSGANVLTF. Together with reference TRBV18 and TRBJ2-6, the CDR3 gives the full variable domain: NAGVMQNPRHLVRRRGQEARLRCSPMKGHSHVYWYRQLPEEGLKFMVYLQKENIIDESGMPKERFSAEFPKEGPSILRIQQVVRGDSAAYFCASELGQGKSGANVLTFGAGSRLTVL.

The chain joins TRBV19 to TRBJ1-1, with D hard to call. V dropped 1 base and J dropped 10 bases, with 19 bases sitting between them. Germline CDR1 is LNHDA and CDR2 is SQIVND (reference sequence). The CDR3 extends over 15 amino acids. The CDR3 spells CASSIASAGVSLAFF. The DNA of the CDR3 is TGTGCCAGTAGTATAGCCTCAGCCGGGGTGAGTTTAGCTTTCTTT.